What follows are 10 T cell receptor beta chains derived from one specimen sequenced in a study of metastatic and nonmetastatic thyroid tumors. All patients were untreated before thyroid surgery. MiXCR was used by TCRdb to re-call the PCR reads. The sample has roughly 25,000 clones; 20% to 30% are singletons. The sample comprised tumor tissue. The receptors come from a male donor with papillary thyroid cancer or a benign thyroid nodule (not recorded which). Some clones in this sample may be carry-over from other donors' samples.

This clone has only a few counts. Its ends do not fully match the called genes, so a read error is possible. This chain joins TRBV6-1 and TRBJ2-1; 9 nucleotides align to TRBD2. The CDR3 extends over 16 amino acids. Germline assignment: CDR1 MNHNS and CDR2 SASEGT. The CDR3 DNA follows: TGTGCCACCACCCTACGTATGACTAGCGGAAACAATGAGCATTTCTTC. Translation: CATTLRMTSGNNEHFF.

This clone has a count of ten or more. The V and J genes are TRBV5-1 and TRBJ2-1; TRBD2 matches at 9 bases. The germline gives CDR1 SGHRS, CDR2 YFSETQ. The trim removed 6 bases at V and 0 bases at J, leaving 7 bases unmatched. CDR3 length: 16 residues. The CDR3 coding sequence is TGCGCCAGCATCCTAGCGGGGTATAGCTCCTACAATGAGCAGTTCTTC. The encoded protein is CASILAGYSSYNEQFF.

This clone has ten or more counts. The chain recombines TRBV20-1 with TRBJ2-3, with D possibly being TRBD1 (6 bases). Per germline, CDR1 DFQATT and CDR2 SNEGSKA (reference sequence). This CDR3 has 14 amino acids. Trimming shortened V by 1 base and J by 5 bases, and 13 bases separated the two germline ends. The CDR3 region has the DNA TGCAGTGCTAGAGGGGGTACCAGGGGAGATACGCAGTATTTT. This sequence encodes CSARGGTRGDTQYF.

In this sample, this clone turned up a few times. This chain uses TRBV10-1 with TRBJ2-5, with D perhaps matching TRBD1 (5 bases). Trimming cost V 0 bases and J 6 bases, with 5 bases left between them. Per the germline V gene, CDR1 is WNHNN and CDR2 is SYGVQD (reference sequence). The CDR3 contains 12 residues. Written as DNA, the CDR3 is TGCGCCAGCAGTGAGTCGGGGCAGACCCAGTACTTC. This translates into CASSESGQTQYF.

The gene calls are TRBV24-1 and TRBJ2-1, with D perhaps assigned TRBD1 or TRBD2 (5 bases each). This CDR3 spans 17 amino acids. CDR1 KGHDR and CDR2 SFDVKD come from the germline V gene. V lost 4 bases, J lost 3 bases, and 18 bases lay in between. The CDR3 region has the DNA TGTGCCACCAGTGAAACCGGGACGGACAAGAGCTACAATGAGCAGTTCTTC. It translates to CATSETGTDKSYNEQFF.

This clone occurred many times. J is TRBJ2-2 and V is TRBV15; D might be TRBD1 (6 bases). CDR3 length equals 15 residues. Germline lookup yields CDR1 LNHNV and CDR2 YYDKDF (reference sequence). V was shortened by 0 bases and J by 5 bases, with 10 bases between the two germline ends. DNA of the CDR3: TGTGCCACCAGCAGAGACAGGGGACGTACCGGGGAGCTGTTTTTT. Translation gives CATSRDRGRTGELFF.

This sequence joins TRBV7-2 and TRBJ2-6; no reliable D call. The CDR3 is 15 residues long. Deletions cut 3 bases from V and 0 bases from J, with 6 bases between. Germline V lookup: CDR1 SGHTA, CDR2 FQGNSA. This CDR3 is CASSFRTSGANVLTF. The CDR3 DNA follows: TGTGCCAGCAGCTTTCGGACCTCTGGGGCCAACGTCCTGACTTTC.

This chain's CDR3 is CAISEFPSGRSIETQYF. The CDR3, as DNA: TGTGCCATCAGTGAGTTCCCTAGCGGAAGGTCAATAGAGACCCAGTACTTC. The chain employs TRBV10-3 and TRBJ2-5; 7 bases are shared with TRBD2. The ends lost 1 base at V and 4 bases at J; junction bases unmatched: 12. The CDR3 sequence is 17 residues long. CDR1 is ENHRY and CDR2 is SYGVKD in the germline V gene.

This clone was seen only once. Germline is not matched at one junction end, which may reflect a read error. The CDR3 sequence: CAFSARTGLSTGNYGYTF. Written as DNA, the CDR3 is TGTGCCTTCAGTGCGAGGACAGGGCTCTCTACGGGTAACTATGGCTACACCTTC. The chain carries TRBV10-3 and TRBJ1-2; 8 bases are shared with TRBD1. CDR1 is ENHRY, CDR2 SYGVKD, per germline. The CDR3 has 18 residues.

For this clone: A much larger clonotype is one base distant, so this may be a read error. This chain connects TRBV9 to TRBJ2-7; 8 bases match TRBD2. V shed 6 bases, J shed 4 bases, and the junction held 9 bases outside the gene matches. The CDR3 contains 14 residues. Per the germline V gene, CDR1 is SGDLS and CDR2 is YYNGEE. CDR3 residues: CASILKRERYEQYF. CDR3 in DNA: TGTGCCAGCATCCTCAAGCGGGAGAGGTACGAGCAGTACTTC.